What follows are 21 T cell receptor beta chains derived from one specimen sequenced in a study of immune evolution from preneoplasia to lung adenocarcinoma. The assay was immunoSEQ multiplex PCR, and TCRdb's table has in-frame clones only and misses some. The sample holds about 14,000 clones, 85% seen once. Sequencing was done on a sample of FFPE lung adenocarcinoma in situ tissue. The origin of the receptors is a donor older than 65 with lung adenocarcinoma.

The chain carries TRBV5-6 and TRBJ1-2; D might be TRBD1 (6 bases). The CDR3 sequence is 15 residues long. The V end lost 1 base, the J end lost 8 bases, and 18 bases lay between the germline ends. CDR1 and CDR2 (germline): SGHDT, YYEEEE. CDR3 DNA sequence: TGTGCCAGCAGCTTGTATCTTCAGGGGAGGGGGGGCTACACCTTC. Encoded protein: CASSLYLQGRGGYTF.

V gene TRBV5-8 combines with J gene TRBJ2-7; perhaps TRBD2 as D (6 bases). Germline CDR1 reads SGHTS; CDR2 reads YDEGEE. CDR3 size: 15 residues. Trimming removed 8 bases at V and 2 bases at J, with 20 bases between. CDR3 nucleotide sequence: TGTGCCAGTTCCTTGGGCGGGACGGACGCCTACGAGCAGTACTTC. This encodes CASSLGGTDAYEQYF.

The chain carries TRBV10-1 and TRBJ2-7; D unresolved. V lost 11 bases, J lost 2 bases, and 1 base lay in between. CDR3 length: 8 residues. CDR1 WNHNN and CDR2 SYGVQD come from the germline V gene (reference sequence). In DNA, the CDR3 is TGCGCCCCCTACGAGCAGTACTTC. Protein sequence: CAPYEQYF.

The J gene is TRBJ1-2, the V gene TRBV2; D may be TRBD1 (5 bases). Trimming removed 6 bases from V and 4 bases from J, with 9 bases in between. CDR1 and CDR2 (germline): SNHLY, FYNNEI. This CDR3 has 12 residues. The CDR3, as DNA: TGTGCCAGCAGCGGACAACTCTATGGCTACACCTTC. This translates into CASSGQLYGYTF.

The V gene is TRBV7-9, the J gene TRBJ2-1; TRBD2 matches at 12 bases. V was clipped by 5 bases and J by 7 bases; unmatched bases: 6. In germline, CDR1 is SEHNR, CDR2 FQNEAQ (reference sequence). CDR3 length equals 15 residues. The CDR3 DNA reads as TGTGCCAGCAGCCGTAGACTAGCGGGAGAGAATGAGCAGTTCTTC. The encoded protein is CASSRRLAGENEQFF. Combining the CDR3 with reference TRBV7-9 and TRBJ2-1 gives the whole variable domain DTGVSQNPRHKITKRGQNVTFRCDPISEHNRLYWYRQTLGQGPEFLTYFQNEAQLEKSRLLSDRFSAERPKGSFSTLEIQRTEQGDSAMYLCASSRRLAGENEQFFGPGTRLTVL.

The chain recombines TRBV6-8 with TRBJ1-5; 10 bases agree with TRBD1. CDR1 and CDR2 (germline): MNHGY, SAAAGT. V dropped 9 bases and J dropped 2; count of bases not matched to a gene: 7. CDR3 length: 15 amino acids. The CDR3 DNA reads as TGTGCCAGTTTCCGGGACAGGGGTTGCAATCAGCCCCAGCATTTT. Encoded protein: CASFRDRGCNQPQHF.

This chain joins TRBV27 and TRBJ2-2; the match to TRBD2 covers 7 bases. After removal of 5 bases from V and 6 bases from J, the junction contained 6 bases not matched to a gene. The CDR3 totals 14 residues. Germline V gene lookup returns CDR1 MNHEY and CDR2 SMNVEV (reference sequence). CDR3 bases: TGTGCCAGCAGTCTCGATCGGGAGGCCGGGGAGCTGTTTTTT. It codes for CASSLDREAGELFF.

The chain combines TRBV5-4 with TRBJ2-5, with 8 bases that match TRBD1. The J call is uncertain, as TRBJ2-7 better fits the DNA end. CDR1 and CDR2 (germline): SGHNT, YYREEE (reference sequence). This CDR3 is 14 amino acids long. In nucleotides, the CDR3 is TGTGCCAGCAGCCGGGGACAGGTTGACTACGAGCAGTACTTC. Protein product: CASSRGQVDYEQYF.

CDR3 coding DNA: TGTGCCAGCAGCTGGGGCCTACACTATGGCTACACCTTC. Translation: CASSWGLHYGYTF. The chain uses TRBV7-9 and TRBJ1-2; a weak D match, TRBD1 (5 bases). The V gene's germline CDR1 is SEHNR and CDR2 FQNEAQ (reference sequence). The CDR3 runs to 13 residues. Trimming removed 4 bases from V and 3 bases from J, with 9 bases in between.

V usage is TRBV27 and J usage is TRBJ2-7; 9 bases agree with TRBD2. V shed 2 bases and J 6 bases; nucleotides not matched to a gene: 11. CDR3 length: 16 residues. Per germline, CDR1 MNHEY and CDR2 SMNVEV (reference sequence). CDR3 DNA: TGTGCCAGCAGTTTAATAACGGCGGGAGGGAACGGCGAGCAGTACTTC. It is translated as CASSLITAGGNGEQYF.

This chain links TRBV14 with TRBJ1-2; D is unresolved. The CDR3 spans 12 residues. Trimming removed 5 bases from V and 5 bases from J, with 9 bases in between. Germline V lookup: CDR1 SGHDN, CDR2 FVKESK. The CDR3 coding sequence is TGTGCCAGCAGCTCCCCAGGTTATGGCTACACCTTC. It translates to CASSSPGYGYTF.

This chain joins TRBV9 and TRBJ2-3; 10 bases align to TRBD1. The CDR3 has 17 amino acids. V shed 0 bases, J shed 0 bases, and the junction held 4 bases outside the gene matches. From germline, CDR1 is SGDLS and CDR2 YYNGEE. The CDR3 DNA sequence: TGTGCCAGCAGCGTAGGGGACAGGGGATCTAGCACAGATACGCAGTATTTT. It specifies CASSVGDRGSSTDTQYF.

The J gene is TRBJ2-7, the V gene TRBV2, with D possibly called TRBD1 or TRBD2 (7 bases each). V lost 7 bases, J lost 4 bases, and 14 bases lay in between. There are 13 residues in the CDR3. Germline values: CDR1 SNHLY, CDR2 FYNNEI. The CDR3 DNA follows: TGTGCCAGCAATTCCCAGGGGGGGTACGAGCAGTACTTC. This translates into CASNSQGGYEQYF.

V usage is TRBV7-3 and J usage is TRBJ1-5; the D gene is possibly TRBD1 (6 bases). Germline CDR1 and CDR2: SGHTA and FQGTGA. The V end lost 5 bases, the J end lost 0 bases, and 17 bases lay between the germline ends. This CDR3 is 17 amino acids long. The CDR3 loop reads CASSRVPGTSSNQPQHF. The CDR3 nucleotides read TGTGCCAGCAGCCGAGTTCCCGGGACAAGTAGCAATCAGCCCCAGCATTTT.

The chain combines TRBV5-1 with TRBJ1-2, with a possible D match to TRBD1 (6 bases). V was clipped by 4 bases and J by 7 bases, with 17 bases between them. CDR1 is SGHRS, CDR2 YFSETQ, per germline. This CDR3 comprises 14 residues. The CDR3 region has the DNA TGCGCCAGCAGCCGAGAGGGGGGGCGCGGTGGCTACACCTTC. It is translated as CASSREGGRGGYTF.

This chain uses TRBV10-2 with TRBJ2-7; no definite D call. Germline V gene data show CDR1 as WSHSY and CDR2 as SAAADI. Trimming removed 6 bases from V and 3 bases from J, with 15 bases in between. The CDR3 has 14 residues. CDR3 sequence reads: CASRVNTELYEQYF. CDR3 bases: TGCGCCAGCAGGGTAAATACGGAACTCTACGAGCAGTACTTC.

J is TRBJ1-2 and V is TRBV19, with a possible D match to TRBD1 (6 bases). This CDR3 comprises 14 residues. CDR1 is LNHDA, CDR2 SQIVND, per germline (reference sequence). Trimming removed 4 bases at V and 6 bases at J, with 15 bases between. The CDR3 protein is CASSKVQGKDGYTF. The CDR3 DNA sequence: TGTGCCAGTAGTAAGGTACAGGGAAAAGATGGCTACACCTTC. The full variable domain, with the rest looked up from reference TRBV19 and TRBJ1-2, is DGGITQSPKYLFRKEGQNVTLSCEQNLNHDAMYWYRQDPGQGLRLIYYSQIVNDFQKGDIAEGYSVSREKKESFPLTVTSAQKNPTAFYLCASSKVQGKDGYTFGSGTRLTVV.

CDR3 in DNA: TGCAGTGCTAGGGGTGGTGGTGAAGCTTTCTTT. Encoded protein: CSARGGGEAFF. The chain employs TRBV20-1 and TRBJ1-1; D remains ambiguous. V was trimmed by 3 bases and J by 7 bases, leaving 9 bases between them. The CDR3 is 11 residues long. In germline, CDR1 is DFQATT, CDR2 SNEGSKA (reference sequence).

The chain uses TRBV7-9 and TRBJ1-1; unclear D gene. The CDR3 has 13 residues. V was clipped by 6 bases and J by 4 bases, with 12 bases between them. Germline-derived CDR1 and CDR2 are SEHNR and FQNEAQ (reference sequence). The CDR3 DNA follows: TGTGCCAGCAGTCCGACTTTAGGCACTGAAGCTTTCTTT. Translation: CASSPTLGTEAFF. The full variable domain, completed using reference TRBV7-9 and TRBJ1-1, is DTGVSQNPRHKITKRGQNVTFRCDPISEHNRLYWYRQTLGQGPEFLTYFQNEAQLEKSRLLSDRFSAERPKGSFSTLEIQRTEQGDSAMYLCASSPTLGTEAFFGQGTRLTVV.

CDR3 region: CASSIGINEKLFF. CDR3 sequence (DNA): TGCGCCAGCAGTATAGGGATTAATGAAAAACTGTTTTTT. The chain uses TRBV4-1 and TRBJ1-4; unclear D gene. From germline, CDR1 is MGHRA and CDR2 YSYEKL. V was pared by 6 bases and J by 4 bases, with 9 bases between. The CDR3 spans 13 residues.

This chain joins TRBV7-3 and TRBJ2-3, with 8 bases lining up with TRBD2. The CDR3 covers 13 residues. Germline V gene sequence: CDR1 SGHTA, CDR2 FQGTGA. V lost 5 bases to trimming and J lost 6 bases; unmatched junction nucleotides: 4. CDR3 sequence: CASSTPGGDTQYF. CDR3 nucleotides: TGTGCCAGCAGCACGCCGGGGGGGGATACGCAGTATTTT.